The rows below give T cell receptor beta chains drawn from one sample of a study of technical replicates of blood from a few donors. Profiling relied on immunoSEQ multiplex PCR, and the TCRdb table lists in-frame clones only, not all of them. The data contain under 85,000 clones, around 97% of them singletons. The specimen sequenced was T cells isolated from PBMCs. The source of these receptors is a human donor in good health. The CDR3 runs from the conserved cysteine through the conserved F or W. The D gene is left open where the match is weak. Rows may omit the clone size; those that give it use once, few, many or a size class.

size: NA
V: TRBV27
J: TRBJ2-7
D: TRBD2
CDR3: CASTLVAGRGEQYF

size: NA
V: TRBV7-9
J: TRBJ1-4
D: TRBD1
CDR3: CASTSAWTGGEKLFF

size: NA
V: TRBV25-1
J: TRBJ2-7
D: NA
CDR3: CASRAPRGGQYF

size: NA
V: TRBV5-1
J: TRBJ2-2
D: NA
CDR3: CASSLERVTGELFF

size: NA
V: TRBV5-8
J: TRBJ1-5
D: NA
CDR3: CASSFSRLYSNQPQHF

size: NA
V: TRBV28
J: TRBJ1-3
D: TRBD1
CDR3: CASTTSNPDRDGNTIYF

size: once
V: TRBV5-1
J: TRBJ1-1
D: TRBD1
CDR3: CASSLVGQGPTEAFF

size: NA
V: TRBV27
J: TRBJ2-5
D: TRBD1
CDR3: CASKRQGRETQYF

size: NA
V: TRBV14
J: TRBJ2-7
D: NA
CDR3: CASSQQGTLSYEQYF

size: NA
V: TRBV7-9
J: TRBJ2-7
D: NA
CDR3: CASSGGNYEQYF

size: NA
V: TRBV19
J: TRBJ2-7
D: TRBD2
CDR3: CASSISFWPSGRSSYEQYF

size: NA
V: TRBV9
J: TRBJ2-7
D: NA
CDR3: CASSVGKGTGLNYEQYF

size: NA
V: TRBV5-1
J: TRBJ2-3
D: TRBD2
CDR3: CASKNSGTSGGTDTQYF

size: NA
V: TRBV5-1
J: TRBJ2-5
D: TRBD1
CDR3: CASRRDRAQETQYF

size: NA
V: TRBV6-5
J: TRBJ1-1
D: NA
CDR3: CASSPSRGTEAFF

size: NA
V: TRBV4-1
J: TRBJ1-3
D: NA
CDR3: CASSQWSSGNTIYF

size: NA
V: TRBV5-1
J: TRBJ2-3
D: TRBD2
CDR3: CASSFAGGGTDTQYF

size: NA
V: TRBV6-8
J: TRBJ2-3
D: NA
CDR3: CASRALSGPHSSQYF

size: many
V: TRBV29-1
J: TRBJ1-1
D: TRBD1
CDR3: CSVEQGLNTEAFF

size: NA
V: TRBV7-9
J: TRBJ2-7
D: NA
CDR3: CASNPKGTNSYEQYF

size: NA
V: TRBV28
J: TRBJ2-2
D: TRBD2
CDR3: CASSFPAGGPAELFF

size: NA
V: TRBV11-2
J: TRBJ2-2
D: TRBD1
CDR3: CASSSQGGYSNTGELFF

size: NA
V: TRBV11-2
J: TRBJ2-5
D: TRBD2
CDR3: CASGLGLAGGGGETQYF

size: NA
V: TRBV6-1
J: TRBJ2-7
D: TRBD1
CDR3: CASSIQGGNYEQYF

size: once
V: TRBV7-8
J: TRBJ2-7
D: NA
CDR3: CASSLVRRQVSYEQYF

size: NA
V: TRBV18
J: TRBJ2-7
D: TRBD1
CDR3: CASSQPLTGSSYEQYF

size: NA
V: TRBV27
J: TRBJ2-7
D: NA
CDR3: CASSLTGTYEQYF

size: NA
V: TRBV5-1
J: TRBJ2-3
D: TRBD2
CDR3: CASRDSGARDTQYF

size: NA
V: TRBV2
J: TRBJ2-3
D: NA
CDR3: CASSVRRGGMGDTQYF

size: NA
V: TRBV6-1
J: TRBJ2-6
D: NA
CDR3: CASSPSGAGANVLTF

size: NA
V: TRBV9
J: TRBJ2-3
D: TRBD2
CDR3: CASSPRGLAGVIDTQYF

size: NA
V: TRBV15
J: TRBJ1-5
D: TRBD1
CDR3: CATSRGDRGQDQPQHF

size: once
V: TRBV10-1
J: TRBJ2-3
D: NA
CDR3: CASSESYPDTQYF

size: NA
V: TRBV4-1
J: TRBJ2-3
D: NA
CDR3: CASSPPTGWRDTDTQYF

size: NA
V: TRBV5-1
J: TRBJ1-5
D: NA
CDR3: CASSLDGGNGQPQHF

size: NA
V: TRBV2
J: TRBJ2-7
D: TRBD1
CDR3: CASSPGRGTGDAYEQYF

size: once
V: TRBV6-5
J: TRBJ1-1
D: NA
CDR3: CASSGVMNTEAFF

size: few
V: TRBV4-2
J: TRBJ2-1
D: NA
CDR3: CASSQDFITGGENEQFF

size: NA
V: TRBV6-1
J: TRBJ2-7
D: TRBD1
CDR3: CASSGGTVGQGFYEQYF

size: NA
V: TRBV28
J: TRBJ2-3
D: NA
CDR3: CASSLQVAQYF

size: NA
V: TRBV6-5
J: TRBJ2-1
D: TRBD2
CDR3: CASSNGLGRDNEQFF

size: once
V: TRBV6-1
J: TRBJ2-5
D: NA
CDR3: CAGRQGTETQYF

size: once
V: TRBV7-9
J: TRBJ2-4
D: NA
CDR3: CASRGLNKNIQYF

size: NA
V: TRBV7-2
J: TRBJ2-1
D: NA
CDR3: CASSSGPTGSWNEQFF

size: NA
V: TRBV6-5
J: TRBJ1-3
D: TRBD1
CDR3: CASRRTGASGNTIYF

size: NA
V: TRBV30
J: TRBJ2-7
D: NA
CDR3: CAWRGSSYEQYF

size: NA
V: TRBV5-1
J: TRBJ1-5
D: NA
CDR3: CASSLDGGGFQPQHF

size: NA
V: TRBV7-9
J: TRBJ2-5
D: NA
CDR3: CASSPGLLQETQYF

size: NA
V: TRBV11-2
J: TRBJ2-3
D: TRBD2
CDR3: CASSLELAGITDTQYF

size: NA
V: TRBV6-5
J: TRBJ1-4
D: NA
CDR3: CASSYSGTEKLFF

size: few
V: TRBV4-1
J: TRBJ2-7
D: NA
CDR3: CASSQDPREGRITYEQYF

size: NA
V: TRBV7-6
J: TRBJ1-1
D: TRBD1
CDR3: CASSLGQLNTEAFF

size: NA
V: TRBV6-5
J: TRBJ2-2
D: NA
CDR3: CASSYHGLAGELFF

size: NA
V: TRBV13
J: TRBJ2-7
D: TRBD1
CDR3: CASSPPVGTANSYEQYF

size: once
V: TRBV5-1
J: TRBJ1-2
D: NA
CDR3: CASSLAGYGYTF

size: NA
V: TRBV10-1
J: TRBJ1-2
D: NA
CDR3: CASNARISTGQPGEDGYTF

size: NA
V: TRBV5-1
J: TRBJ2-2
D: TRBD2
CDR3: CASSLITRGSGELFF